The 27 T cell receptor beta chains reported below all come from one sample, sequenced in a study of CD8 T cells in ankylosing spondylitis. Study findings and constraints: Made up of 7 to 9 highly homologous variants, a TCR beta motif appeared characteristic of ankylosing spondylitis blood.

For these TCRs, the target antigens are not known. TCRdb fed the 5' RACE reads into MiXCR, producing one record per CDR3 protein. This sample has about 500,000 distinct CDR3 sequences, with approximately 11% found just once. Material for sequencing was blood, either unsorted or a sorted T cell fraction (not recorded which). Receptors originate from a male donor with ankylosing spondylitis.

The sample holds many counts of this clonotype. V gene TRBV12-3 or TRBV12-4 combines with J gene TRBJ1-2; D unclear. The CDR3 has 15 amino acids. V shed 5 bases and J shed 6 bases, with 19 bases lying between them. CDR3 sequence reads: CASSHEVSTRDGYTF. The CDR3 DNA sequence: TGTGCCAGCAGTCACGAAGTATCAACCCGGGATGGCTACACCTTC.

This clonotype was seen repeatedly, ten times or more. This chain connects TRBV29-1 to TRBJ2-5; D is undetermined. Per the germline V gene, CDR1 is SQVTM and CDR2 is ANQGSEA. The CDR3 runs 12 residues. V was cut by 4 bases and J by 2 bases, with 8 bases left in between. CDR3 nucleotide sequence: TGCAGCGTTGTTTCGTATCAAGAGACCCAGTACTTC. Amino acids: CSVVSYQETQYF.

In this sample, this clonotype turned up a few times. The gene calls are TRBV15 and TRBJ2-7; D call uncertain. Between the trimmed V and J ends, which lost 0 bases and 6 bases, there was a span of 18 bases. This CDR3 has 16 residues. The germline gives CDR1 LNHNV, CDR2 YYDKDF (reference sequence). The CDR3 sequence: CATSRDRGSPPGEQYF. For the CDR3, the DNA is TGTGCCACCAGCAGAGATCGAGGCAGCCCGCCGGGCGAGCAGTACTTC.

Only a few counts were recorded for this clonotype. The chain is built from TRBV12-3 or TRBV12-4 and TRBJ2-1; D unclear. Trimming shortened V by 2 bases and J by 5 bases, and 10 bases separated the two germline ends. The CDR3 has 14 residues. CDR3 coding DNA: TGTGCCAGCAGTTTATGGGGTCAGAACAATGAGCAGTTCTTC. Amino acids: CASSLWGQNNEQFF.

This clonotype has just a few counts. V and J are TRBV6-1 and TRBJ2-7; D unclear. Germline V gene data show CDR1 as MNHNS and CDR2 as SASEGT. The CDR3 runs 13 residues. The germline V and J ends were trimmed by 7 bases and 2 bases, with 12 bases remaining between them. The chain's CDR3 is CASMRDVAYEQYV. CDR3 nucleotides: TGTGCCAGCATGCGTGACGTAGCCTACGAGCAGTACGTC.

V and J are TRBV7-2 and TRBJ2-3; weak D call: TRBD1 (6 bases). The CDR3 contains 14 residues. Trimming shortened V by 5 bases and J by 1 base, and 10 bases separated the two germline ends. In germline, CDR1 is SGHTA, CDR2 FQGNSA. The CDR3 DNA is TGTGCCAGCAGCGCTAACAGGGGCACAGATACGCAGTATTTT. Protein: CASSANRGTDTQYF.

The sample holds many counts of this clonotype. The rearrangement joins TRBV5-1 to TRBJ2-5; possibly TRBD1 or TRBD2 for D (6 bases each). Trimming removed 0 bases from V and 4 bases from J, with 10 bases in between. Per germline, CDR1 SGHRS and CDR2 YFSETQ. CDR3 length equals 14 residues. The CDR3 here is CASSLEGGGETQYF. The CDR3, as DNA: TGCGCCAGCAGCTTGGAAGGAGGGGGAGAGACCCAGTACTTC.

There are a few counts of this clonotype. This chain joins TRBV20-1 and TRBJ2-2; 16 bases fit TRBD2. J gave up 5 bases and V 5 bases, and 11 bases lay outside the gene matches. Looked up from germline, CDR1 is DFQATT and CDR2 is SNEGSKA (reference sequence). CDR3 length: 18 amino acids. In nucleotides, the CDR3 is TGCAGTGCTCAGGGACTAGCGGGAGGGTGGTCTGGAACCGGGGAGCTGTTTTTT. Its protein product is CSAQGLAGGWSGTGELFF.

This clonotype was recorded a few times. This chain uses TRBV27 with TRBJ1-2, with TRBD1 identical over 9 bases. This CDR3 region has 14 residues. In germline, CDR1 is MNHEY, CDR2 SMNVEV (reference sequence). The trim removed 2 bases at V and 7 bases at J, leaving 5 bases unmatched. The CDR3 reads CASSLGTGYSGYTF. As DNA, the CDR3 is TGTGCCAGCAGTTTAGGGACAGGGTACTCTGGCTACACCTTC.

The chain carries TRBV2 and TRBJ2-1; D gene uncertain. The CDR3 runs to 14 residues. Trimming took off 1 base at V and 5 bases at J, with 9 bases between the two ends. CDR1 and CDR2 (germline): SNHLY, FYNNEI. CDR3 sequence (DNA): TGTGCCAGCAGTGAAGGGGGTCACGACAATGAGCAGTTCTTC. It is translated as CASSEGGHDNEQFF.

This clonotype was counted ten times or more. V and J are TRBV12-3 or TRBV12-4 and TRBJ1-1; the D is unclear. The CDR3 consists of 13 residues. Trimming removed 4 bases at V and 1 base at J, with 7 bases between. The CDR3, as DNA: TGTGCCAGCAGTTCTAGAGCGAACACTGAAGCTTTCTTT. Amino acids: CASSSRANTEAFF.

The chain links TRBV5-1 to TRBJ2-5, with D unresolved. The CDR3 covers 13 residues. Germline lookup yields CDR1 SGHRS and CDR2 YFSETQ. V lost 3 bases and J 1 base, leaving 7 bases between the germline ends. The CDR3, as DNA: TGCGCCAGCAGCTCTTCGGTCCAAGAGACCCAGTACTTC. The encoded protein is CASSSSVQETQYF.

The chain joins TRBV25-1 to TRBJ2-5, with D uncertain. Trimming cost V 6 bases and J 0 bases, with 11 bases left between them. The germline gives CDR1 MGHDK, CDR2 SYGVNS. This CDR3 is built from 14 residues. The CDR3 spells CASRPQGNQETQYF. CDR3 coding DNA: TGTGCCAGCAGACCCCAAGGAAACCAAGAGACCCAGTACTTC.

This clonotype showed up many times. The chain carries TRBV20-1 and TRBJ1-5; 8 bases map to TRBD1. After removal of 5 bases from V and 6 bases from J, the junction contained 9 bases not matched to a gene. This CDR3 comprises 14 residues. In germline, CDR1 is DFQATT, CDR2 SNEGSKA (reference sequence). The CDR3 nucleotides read TGCAGTGCTTTCTACAGGGGGGAAGGTCAGCCCCAGCATTTT. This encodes CSAFYRGEGQPQHF.

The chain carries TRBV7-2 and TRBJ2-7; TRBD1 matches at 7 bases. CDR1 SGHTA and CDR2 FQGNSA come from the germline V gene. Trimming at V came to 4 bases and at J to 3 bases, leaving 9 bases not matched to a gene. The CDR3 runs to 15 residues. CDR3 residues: CASSSRAGGLYEQYF. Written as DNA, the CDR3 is TGTGCCAGCAGCTCACGGGCAGGGGGTCTCTACGAGCAGTACTTC.

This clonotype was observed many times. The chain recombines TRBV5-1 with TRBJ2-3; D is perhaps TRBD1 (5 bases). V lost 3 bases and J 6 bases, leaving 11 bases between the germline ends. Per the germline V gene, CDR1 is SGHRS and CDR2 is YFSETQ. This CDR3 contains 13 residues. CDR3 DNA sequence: TGCGCCAGCAGCTGGACACGGCAGGATACGCAGTATTTT. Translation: CASSWTRQDTQYF.

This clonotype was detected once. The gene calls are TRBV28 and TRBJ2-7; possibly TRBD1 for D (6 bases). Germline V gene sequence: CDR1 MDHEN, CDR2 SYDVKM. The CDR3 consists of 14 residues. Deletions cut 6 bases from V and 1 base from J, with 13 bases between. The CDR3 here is CASRFTRGSYEQYV. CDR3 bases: TGTGCCAGCAGATTCACCAGGGGATCCTACGAGCAGTACGTC.

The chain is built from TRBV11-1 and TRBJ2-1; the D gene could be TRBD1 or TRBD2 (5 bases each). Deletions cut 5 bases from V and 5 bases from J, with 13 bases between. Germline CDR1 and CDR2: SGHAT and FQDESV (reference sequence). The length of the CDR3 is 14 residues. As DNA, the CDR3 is TGTGCCAGCAGCCTAGGGACGGCCGACAATGAGCAGTTCTTC. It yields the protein CASSLGTADNEQFF. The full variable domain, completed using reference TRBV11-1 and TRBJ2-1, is EAEVAQSPRYKITEKSQAVAFWCDPISGHATLYWYRQILGQGPELLVQFQDESVVDDSQLPKDRFSAERLKGVDSTLKIQPAELGDSAMYLCASSLGTADNEQFFGPGTRLTVL.

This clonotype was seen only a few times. The CDR3 bases are TGCAGTGCTAGAGATACACAAGCGAGCTCCTACAATGAGCAGTTCTTC. Amino acid sequence: CSARDTQASSYNEQFF. The V call is TRBV20-1, the J call TRBJ2-1, with D uncertain. V lost 0 bases and J lost 0, with 12 bases in between. The germline CDR1 and CDR2 sequences are DFQATT and SNEGSKA (reference sequence). This CDR3 comprises 16 residues.

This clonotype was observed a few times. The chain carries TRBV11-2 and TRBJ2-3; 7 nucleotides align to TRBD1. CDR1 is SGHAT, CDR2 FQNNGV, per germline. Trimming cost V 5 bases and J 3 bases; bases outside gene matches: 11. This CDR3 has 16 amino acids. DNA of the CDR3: TGTGCCAGCAGCCCTGACAGGGATATGTCGACAGATACGCAGTATTTT. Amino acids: CASSPDRDMSTDTQYF.

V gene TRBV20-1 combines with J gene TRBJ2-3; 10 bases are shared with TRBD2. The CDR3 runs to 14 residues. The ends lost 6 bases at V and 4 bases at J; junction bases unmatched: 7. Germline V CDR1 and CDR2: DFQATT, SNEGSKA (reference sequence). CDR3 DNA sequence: TGCAGTGCCCCCAGGACTAGCGGTTCAGATACGCAGTATTTT. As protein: CSAPRTSGSDTQYF.

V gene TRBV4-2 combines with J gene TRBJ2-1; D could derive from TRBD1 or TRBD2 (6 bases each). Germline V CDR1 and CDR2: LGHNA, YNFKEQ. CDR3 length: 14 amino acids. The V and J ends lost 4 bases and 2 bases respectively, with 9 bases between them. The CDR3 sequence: CASSPRGAYNEQFF. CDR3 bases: TGTGCCAGCAGCCCAAGGGGGGCCTACAATGAGCAGTTCTTC.

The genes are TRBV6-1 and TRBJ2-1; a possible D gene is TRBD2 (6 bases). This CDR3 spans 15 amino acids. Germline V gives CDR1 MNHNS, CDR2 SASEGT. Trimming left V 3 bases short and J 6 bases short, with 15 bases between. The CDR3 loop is CASSESRGFFNEQFF. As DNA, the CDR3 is TGTGCCAGCAGTGAGTCTCGGGGGTTTTTCAATGAGCAGTTCTTC.

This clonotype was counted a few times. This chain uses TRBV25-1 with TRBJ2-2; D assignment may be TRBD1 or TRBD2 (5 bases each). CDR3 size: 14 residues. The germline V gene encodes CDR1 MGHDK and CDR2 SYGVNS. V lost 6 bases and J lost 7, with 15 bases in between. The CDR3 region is CASSKSGTVGELFF. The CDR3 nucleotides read TGTGCCAGCAGCAAATCCGGGACGGTCGGGGAGCTGTTTTTT.

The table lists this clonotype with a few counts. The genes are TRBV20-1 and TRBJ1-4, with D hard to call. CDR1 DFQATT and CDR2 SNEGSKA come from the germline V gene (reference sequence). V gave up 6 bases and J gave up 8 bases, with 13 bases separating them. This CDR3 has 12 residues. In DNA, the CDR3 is TGCAGTGCCCAAGCTGGAGTCGAAAAACTGTTTTTT. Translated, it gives CSAQAGVEKLFF.

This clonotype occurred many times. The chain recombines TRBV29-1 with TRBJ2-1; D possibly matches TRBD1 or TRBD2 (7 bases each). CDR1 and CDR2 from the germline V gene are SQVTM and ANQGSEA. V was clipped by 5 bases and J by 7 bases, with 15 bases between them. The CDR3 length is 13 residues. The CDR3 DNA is TGCAGCGTTCGGCAGGGGGGGGGGAATGAGCAGTTCTTC. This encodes CSVRQGGGNEQFF.

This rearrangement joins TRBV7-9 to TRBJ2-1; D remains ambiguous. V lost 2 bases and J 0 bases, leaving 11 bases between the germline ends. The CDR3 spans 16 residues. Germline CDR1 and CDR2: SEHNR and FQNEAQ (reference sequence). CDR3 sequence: CASSLLLPSSYNEQFF. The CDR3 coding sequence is TGTGCCAGCAGCTTACTACTCCCGAGCTCCTACAATGAGCAGTTCTTC.